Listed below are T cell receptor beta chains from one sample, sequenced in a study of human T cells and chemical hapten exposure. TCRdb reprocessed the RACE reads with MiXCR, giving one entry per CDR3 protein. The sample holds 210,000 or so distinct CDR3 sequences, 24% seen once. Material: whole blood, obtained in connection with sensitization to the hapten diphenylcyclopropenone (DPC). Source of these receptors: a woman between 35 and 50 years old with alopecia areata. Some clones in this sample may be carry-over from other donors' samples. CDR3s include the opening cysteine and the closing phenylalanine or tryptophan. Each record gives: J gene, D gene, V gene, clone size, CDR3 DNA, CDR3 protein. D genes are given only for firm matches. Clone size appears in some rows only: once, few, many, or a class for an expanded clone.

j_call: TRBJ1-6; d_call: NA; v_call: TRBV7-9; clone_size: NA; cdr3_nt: TGTGCCAGCAGCTTATTTCGGGATAATTCACCCCTCCACTTT; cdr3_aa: CASSLFRDNSPLHF
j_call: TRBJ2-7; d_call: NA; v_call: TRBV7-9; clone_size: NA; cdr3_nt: TGTGCCAGCAGCTTGTCCGGGCTCTCCTACGAGCAGTACTTC; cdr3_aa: CASSLSGLSYEQYF
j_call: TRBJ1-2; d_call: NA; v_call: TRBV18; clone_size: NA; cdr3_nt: TGTGCCAGCTCACCACCGTTAGGATACTATGGCTACACCTTC; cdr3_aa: CASSPPLGYYGYTF
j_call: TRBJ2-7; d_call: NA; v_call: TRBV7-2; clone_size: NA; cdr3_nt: TGTGCCAGCAGCTTAGATTGGGCCGGAACCTACGAGCAGTACTTC; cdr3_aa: CASSLDWAGTYEQYF
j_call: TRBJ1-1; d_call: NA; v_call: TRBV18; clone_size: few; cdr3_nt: TGTGCCAGCTCACTGGACAGAATGGCTGAAGCTTTCTTT; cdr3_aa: CASSLDRMAEAFF
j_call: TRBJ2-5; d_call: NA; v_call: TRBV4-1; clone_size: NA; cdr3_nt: TGCGCCAGCAGGGGGCCACAGGGAGGCGAGACCCAGTACTTC; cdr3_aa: CASRGPQGGETQYF
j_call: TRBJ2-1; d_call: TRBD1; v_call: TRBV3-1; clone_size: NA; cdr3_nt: TGTGCCAGCAGCCCCCGACAGGGAATAACCTACAATGAGCAGTTCTTC; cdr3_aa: CASSPRQGITYNEQFF
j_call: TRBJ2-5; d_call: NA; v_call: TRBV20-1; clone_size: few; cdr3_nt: TGCAGTGCTAGGAAGGCAGCTCAAGAGACCCAGTACTTC; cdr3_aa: CSARKAAQETQYF
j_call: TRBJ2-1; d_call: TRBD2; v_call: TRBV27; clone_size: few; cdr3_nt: TGTGCCAGCAGTTCCCCGACTAGCGGGAGATGGAATGAGCAGTTCTTC; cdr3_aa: CASSSPTSGRWNEQFF
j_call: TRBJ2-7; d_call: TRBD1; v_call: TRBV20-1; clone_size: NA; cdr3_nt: TGCAGTGCTAAGGGACAGGGCTACGAGCAGTACTTC; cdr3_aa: CSAKGQGYEQYF
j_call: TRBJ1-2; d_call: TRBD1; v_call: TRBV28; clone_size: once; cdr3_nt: TGTGCCAGCAGTTCCAGGGGGAGGGATGGCTACACCTTC; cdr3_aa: CASSSRGRDGYTF
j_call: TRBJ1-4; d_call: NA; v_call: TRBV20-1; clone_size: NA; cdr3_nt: TGCAGTGCTAGAGTAGACAGTACAACTAATGAAAAACTGTTTTTT; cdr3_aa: CSARVDSTTNEKLFF
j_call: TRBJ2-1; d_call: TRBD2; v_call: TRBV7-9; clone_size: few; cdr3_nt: TGTGCCAGCAGAAAGCGGGGTATGAAGTTCTTC; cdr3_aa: CASRKRGMKFF
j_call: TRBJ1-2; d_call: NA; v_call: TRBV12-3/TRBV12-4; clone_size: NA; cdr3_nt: TGTGCCAGCAGTTTAAGCGGAGACTATGGCTACACCTTC; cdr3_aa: CASSLSGDYGYTF
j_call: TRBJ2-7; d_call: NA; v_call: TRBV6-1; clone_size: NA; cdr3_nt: TGTGCCAGCAGTGAAGCGGCAGGGACCTACGAGCAGTACTTC; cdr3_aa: CASSEAAGTYEQYF
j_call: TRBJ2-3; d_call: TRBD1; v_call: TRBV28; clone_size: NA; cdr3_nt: TGTGCCAGCAGTCCGCGACAGGGCCGATATACAGATACGCAGTATTTT; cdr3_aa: CASSPRQGRYTDTQYF
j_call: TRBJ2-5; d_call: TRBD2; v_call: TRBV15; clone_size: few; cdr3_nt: TGTGCCACCAGCAGAGCAAGCGGGAGAGGTGGCGAGACCCAGTACTTC; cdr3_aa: CATSRASGRGGETQYF
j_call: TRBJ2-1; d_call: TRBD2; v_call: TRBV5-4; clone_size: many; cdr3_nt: TGTGCCAGCAGCAGGGGGACTAGCGGAAACTACAATGAGCAGTTCTTC; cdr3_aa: CASSRGTSGNYNEQFF
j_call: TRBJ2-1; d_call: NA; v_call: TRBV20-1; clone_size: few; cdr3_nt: TGCAGTGCTAGGGCAAACTACAATGAGCAGTTCTTC; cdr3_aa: CSARANYNEQFF
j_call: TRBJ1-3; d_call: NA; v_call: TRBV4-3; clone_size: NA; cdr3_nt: TGCGCCAGCAGCCAAGGCCCGGGGGGCACCATATATTTT; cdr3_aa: CASSQGPGGTIYF
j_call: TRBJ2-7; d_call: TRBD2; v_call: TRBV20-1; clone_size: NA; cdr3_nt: TGCAGTGCCCCCCCAGGCGGGAGAAACTACGAGCAGTACTTC; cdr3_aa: CSAPPGGRNYEQYF
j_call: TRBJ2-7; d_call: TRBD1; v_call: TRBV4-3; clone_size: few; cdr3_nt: TGCGCCAGCAGCCAAGGGACAGGGCAGCACGAGCAGTACTTC; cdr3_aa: CASSQGTGQHEQYF
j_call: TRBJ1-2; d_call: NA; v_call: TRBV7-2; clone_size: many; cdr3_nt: TGTGCCAGCAGCTCCCACGGGGGGAAAGATGTGGGCTACACCTTC; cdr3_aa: CASSSHGGKDVGYTF
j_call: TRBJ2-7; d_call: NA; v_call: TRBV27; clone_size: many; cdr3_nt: TGTGCCAGCAGTCGGGACGGCTCCTACGAGCAGTACTTC; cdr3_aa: CASSRDGSYEQYF
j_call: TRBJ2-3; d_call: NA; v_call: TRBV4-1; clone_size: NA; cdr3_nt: TGCGCCAGCAGCCAACCCGGGGGCGGGAGAAAAACTAGCACAGATACGCAGTATTTT; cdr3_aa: CASSQPGGGRKTSTDTQYF
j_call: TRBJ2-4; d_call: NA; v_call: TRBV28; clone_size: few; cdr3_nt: TGTGCCAGCAGTTCCTCCCCGGGGAACATTCAGTACTTC; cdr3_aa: CASSSSPGNIQYF
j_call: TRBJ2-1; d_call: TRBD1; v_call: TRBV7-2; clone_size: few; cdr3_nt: TGTGCCAGCAGCTCGGACAGGGGTTCCTACAATGAGCAGTTCTTC; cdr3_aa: CASSSDRGSYNEQFF
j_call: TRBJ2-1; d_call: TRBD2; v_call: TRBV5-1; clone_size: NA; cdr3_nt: TGCGCCAGCAGCTACCTAGCGGAGGGCTACAATGAGCAGTTCTTC; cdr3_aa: CASSYLAEGYNEQFF
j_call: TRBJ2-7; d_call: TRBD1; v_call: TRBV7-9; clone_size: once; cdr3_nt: TGTGCCAGCAGCTTATCTAGGGGGCTATCTGCGGAGCAGTACTTC; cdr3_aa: CASSLSRGLSAEQYF
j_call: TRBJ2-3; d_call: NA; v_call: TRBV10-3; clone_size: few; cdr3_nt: TGTGCCATCAGGGGAAGACAGGGCACAGATACGCAGTATTTT; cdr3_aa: CAIRGRQGTDTQYF
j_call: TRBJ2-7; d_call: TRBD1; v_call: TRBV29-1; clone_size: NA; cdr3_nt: TGCAGCGCCGGGACAGCCAGCTACGAGCAGTACTTC; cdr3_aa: CSAGTASYEQYF
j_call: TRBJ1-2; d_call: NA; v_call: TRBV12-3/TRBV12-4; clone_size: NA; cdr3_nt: TGTGCCAGCAGTTTAGTAAACCTATATGGCTACACCTTC; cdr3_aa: CASSLVNLYGYTF
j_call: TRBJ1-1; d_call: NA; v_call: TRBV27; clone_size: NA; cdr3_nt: TGTGCCAGCAGAACAGTCCTGAGGACTGAAGCTTTCTTT; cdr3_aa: CASRTVLRTEAFF
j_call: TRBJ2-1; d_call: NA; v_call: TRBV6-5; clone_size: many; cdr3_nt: TGTGCCAGCAGACTATTGGTTGCCAATGAGCAGTTCTTC; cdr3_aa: CASRLLVANEQFF
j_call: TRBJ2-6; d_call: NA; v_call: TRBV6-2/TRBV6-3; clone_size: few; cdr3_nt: TGTGCCAGCAGTTACTCGGGGGGATCCAACGTCCTGACTTTC; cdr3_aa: CASSYSGGSNVLTF
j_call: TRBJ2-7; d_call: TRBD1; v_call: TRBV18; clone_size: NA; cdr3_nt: TGTGCCAGCTCACCATTGAGGGACAGGATGCACGAGCAGTACTTC; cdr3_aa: CASSPLRDRMHEQYF
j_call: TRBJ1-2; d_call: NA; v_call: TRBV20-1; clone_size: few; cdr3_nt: TGCAGTGCTAGAGTTTCTTCCAGGGCCCATGGCTACACCTTC; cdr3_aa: CSARVSSRAHGYTF
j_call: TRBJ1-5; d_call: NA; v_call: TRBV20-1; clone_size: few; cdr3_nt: TGCAGTGCTCGCGGGACCTCCGATCAGCCCCAGCATTTT; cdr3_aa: CSARGTSDQPQHF
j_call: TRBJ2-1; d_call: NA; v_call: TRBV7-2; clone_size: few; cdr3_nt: TGTGCCAGCAGTCATCCGGGACTCAATTCCTACAATGAGCAGTTCTTC; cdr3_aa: CASSHPGLNSYNEQFF
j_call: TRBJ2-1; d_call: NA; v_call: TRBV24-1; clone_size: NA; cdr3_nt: TGTGCCACCAGTGATTTTGCCCGGGACCGCAACTCCTACAATGAGCAGTTCTTC; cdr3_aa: CATSDFARDRNSYNEQFF
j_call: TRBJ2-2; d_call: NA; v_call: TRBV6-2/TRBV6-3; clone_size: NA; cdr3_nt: TGTGCCAGCAGCATAATAGCGTCCGGGGAGCTGTTTTTT; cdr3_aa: CASSIIASGELFF
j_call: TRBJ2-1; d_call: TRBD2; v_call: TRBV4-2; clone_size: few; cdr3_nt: TGTGCCAGCAGCCAACGGTCCGGGACTAGTGGCGACAATGAGCAGTTCTTC; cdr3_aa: CASSQRSGTSGDNEQFF
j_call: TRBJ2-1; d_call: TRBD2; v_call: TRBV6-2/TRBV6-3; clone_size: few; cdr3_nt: TGTGCCAGCAGTTCCCTAGCGGAGAGGGCGTACAATGAGCAGTTCTTC; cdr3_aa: CASSSLAERAYNEQFF
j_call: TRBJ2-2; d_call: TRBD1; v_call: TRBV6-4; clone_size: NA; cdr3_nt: TGTGCCAGCAGTGAGGCAGGGGGCACCGGGGAGCTGTTTTTT; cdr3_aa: CASSEAGGTGELFF
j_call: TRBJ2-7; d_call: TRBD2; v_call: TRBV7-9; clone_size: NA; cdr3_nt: TGTGCCAGCACGCGGAGTAGCGGGCATAGCTCCTACGAGCAGTACTTC; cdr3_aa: CASTRSSGHSSYEQYF
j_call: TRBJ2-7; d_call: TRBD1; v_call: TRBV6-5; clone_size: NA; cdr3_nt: TGTGCCAGCAGACGACAGGGCCCCTACGAGCAGTACTTC; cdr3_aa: CASRRQGPYEQYF
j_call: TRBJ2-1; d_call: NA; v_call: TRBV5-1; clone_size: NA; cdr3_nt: TGCGCCAGCAGCTTGGTGGCGCTAGAGAATGAGCAGTTCTTC; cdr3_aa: CASSLVALENEQFF
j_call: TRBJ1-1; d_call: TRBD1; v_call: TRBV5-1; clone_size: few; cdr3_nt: TGCGCCAGCAGCTCCAGGGACAGCACCCTGAACACTGAAGCTTTCTTT; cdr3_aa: CASSSRDSTLNTEAFF
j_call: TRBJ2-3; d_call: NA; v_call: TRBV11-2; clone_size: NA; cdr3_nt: TGTGCCAGCAGCCACGGGTTTGGGGGATTCACAGATACGCAGTATTTT; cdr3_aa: CASSHGFGGFTDTQYF
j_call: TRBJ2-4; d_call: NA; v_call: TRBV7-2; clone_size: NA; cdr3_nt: TGTGCCAGAGCGACAGGAGTCACCAAAAACATTCAGTACTTC; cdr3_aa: CARATGVTKNIQYF
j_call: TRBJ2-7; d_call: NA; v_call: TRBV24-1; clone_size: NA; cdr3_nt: TGTGCCACCAGCGCCACTACCGGGAGCGGAGGGGGATACGAGCAGTACTTC; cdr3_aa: CATSATTGSGGGYEQYF